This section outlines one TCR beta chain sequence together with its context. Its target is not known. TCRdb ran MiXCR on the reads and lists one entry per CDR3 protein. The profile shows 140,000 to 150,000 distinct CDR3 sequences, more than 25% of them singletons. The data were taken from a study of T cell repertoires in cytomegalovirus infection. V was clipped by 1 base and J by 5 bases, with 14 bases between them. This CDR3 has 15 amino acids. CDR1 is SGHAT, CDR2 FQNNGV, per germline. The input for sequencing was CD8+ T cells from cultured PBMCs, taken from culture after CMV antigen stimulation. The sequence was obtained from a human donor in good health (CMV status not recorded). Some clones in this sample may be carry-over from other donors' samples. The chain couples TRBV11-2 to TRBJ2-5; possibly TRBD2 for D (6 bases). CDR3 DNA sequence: TGTGCCAGCAGCTTAGTGTACGGGGGACTGGAGACCCAGTACTTC. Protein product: CASSLVYGGLETQYF.